Listed below are T cell receptor beta chains from one sample, sequenced in a study of blood T cell repertoires in COVID-19. The method was immunoSEQ multiplex PCR; TCRdb's version includes in-frame clones alone and lacks a portion of them. The sample holds a few hundred thousand clones, around 87% seen once. Sequenced sample: PBMCs or T cells enriched from blood (not recorded which). All receptors derive from a woman aged 18-29 years with acute COVID-19. Each CDR3 is given with its conserved first and last residue. D genes are given only for firm matches. Clone size is stated in some rows and not others, as once, few, many or a class when expanded.

TGTGCCAGCACCGAAGACAGGCTGATCGGTAACTCCTACGAGCAGTACTTC,CASTEDRLIGNSYEQYF,.,TRBJ2-7,.,TRBV28
TGTGCCAGCAGTTTATCCCAGGGATCGTATGGCTACACCTTC,CASSLSQGSYGYTF,.,TRBJ1-2,.,TRBV6-6
TGTGCCAGCAGCTTAGGGGGGACTAGCGGTGTAGATACGCAGTATTTT,CASSLGGTSGVDTQYF,TRBD2,TRBJ2-3,.,TRBV7-3
TGCAGCGTCTTTACAAGTGCTGAAGCTTTCTTT,CSVFTSAEAFF,.,TRBJ1-1,few,TRBV29-1
TGTGCCAGTAGTATACTGTACTCTGGGGCCAACGTCCTGACTTTC,CASSILYSGANVLTF,.,TRBJ2-6,.,TRBV19
TGTGCCAGCAGTTTCGGAGGCACCAACTCCTACGAGCAGTACTTC,CASSFGGTNSYEQYF,.,TRBJ2-7,.,TRBV6-5
TGTGCCAGCAGTAGGAGCGGGGGGTTCAAAGAGACCCAGTACTTC,CASSRSGGFKETQYF,TRBD2,TRBJ2-5,.,TRBV28
TGTGCCATTACAGGGGGTTATGGCTACACCTTC,CAITGGYGYTF,TRBD1,TRBJ1-2,.,TRBV10-3
TGTGCCAGCAGCTTGCTCCGGGACAGGGGTTACGAAAAACTGTTTTTT,CASSLLRDRGYEKLFF,TRBD1,TRBJ1-4,.,TRBV5-6
TGTGCCAGCAGCCAGGGGTATCAGCCCCAGCATTTT,CASSQGYQPQHF,.,TRBJ1-5,.,TRBV28
TGTGCCAGTAGTATGAGACAGGGGGACTCACCCCTCCACTTT,CASSMRQGDSPLHF,TRBD1,TRBJ1-6,many,TRBV19
TGCGCCAGCAGCGTAGGGGTGAACTATGGCTACACCTTC,CASSVGVNYGYTF,.,TRBJ1-2,.,TRBV5-1
TGCGCCAGCAGCTTCGGCGACAGACAAAAAGAGACCCAGTACTTC,CASSFGDRQKETQYF,.,TRBJ2-5,.,TRBV5-1
TGCGCCAGCAGCTTGGGGACAGTGCAATCTGGGGCCAACGTCCTGACTTTC,CASSLGTVQSGANVLTF,.,TRBJ2-6,.,TRBV5-1
TGTGCCAGTAGCCGGGACAGGGACAACACTGAAGCTTTCTTT,CASSRDRDNTEAFF,TRBD1,TRBJ1-1,.,TRBV19
TGTGCCAGCAGTGATACAGGGTTGGGGGATGAAAAACTGTTTTTT,CASSDTGLGDEKLFF,.,TRBJ1-4,.,TRBV6-1
TGTGCCAGCAGTTACAACGGCAGGGATCCCTACGAGCAGTACTTC,CASSYNGRDPYEQYF,.,TRBJ2-7,.,TRBV6-5
TGCGCCAGCAGCTTGTCCGGCCGGGGAAGCTTCAATGAGCAGTTCTTC,CASSLSGRGSFNEQFF,.,TRBJ2-1,.,TRBV5-1
TGTGCCAGCAGACCGAGGGACTCCAATTCACCCCTCCACTTT,CASRPRDSNSPLHF,.,TRBJ1-6,.,TRBV3-1/TRBV3-2
TGTGCCAGCAGCCTCCTCGTGGTAGCGGGAATAGCAGAGACCCAGTACTTC,CASSLLVVAGIAETQYF,TRBD2,TRBJ2-5,.,TRBV3-1/TRBV3-2
TGTGCCAGTACTTCTGAGGGCAGGGGGAACACTGAAGCTTTCTTT,CASTSEGRGNTEAFF,.,TRBJ1-1,.,TRBV19
TGTGCCAGCAGCCCCCAATCCCTCGGGTGGGACACTGAAGCTTTCTTT,CASSPQSLGWDTEAFF,.,TRBJ1-1,.,TRBV14
TGTGCCAGCAGTGAAGTTTTTGAGGGGACCCAGTACTTC,CASSEVFEGTQYF,.,TRBJ2-5,.,TRBV6-1
TGTGCCTGGAGTGGACTAGCGGGGGCCCAAGAGACCCAGTACTTC,CAWSGLAGAQETQYF,TRBD2,TRBJ2-5,.,TRBV30
TGCGCCAGCAGCTTGGGGGCAGGGCTGGATTCACCCCTCCACTTT,CASSLGAGLDSPLHF,.,TRBJ1-6,.,TRBV5-1
TGTGCCAGCAGCCCCCCGTTCTCCGGGACAGGGGACAACGGAAACACCATATATTTT,CASSPPFSGTGDNGNTIYF,TRBD1,TRBJ1-3,.,TRBV3-1/TRBV3-2
TGTGCCACGGCAGGGAACTCCTACGAGCAGTACTTC,CATAGNSYEQYF,.,TRBJ2-7,.,TRBV27
TGTGCCAGCAGGTCCGGGACTAGCGGGAAAGGCACCGGGGAGCTGTTTTTT,CASRSGTSGKGTGELFF,TRBD2,TRBJ2-2,.,TRBV2
TGTGCCAGCAGCACGACGGGACAGGGGAATTCACCCCTCCACTTT,CASSTTGQGNSPLHF,TRBD1,TRBJ1-6,.,TRBV7-8
TGTGCCAGCAGTTCCGGGAGTCACAAAGGGGAGCTGTTTTTT,CASSSGSHKGELFF,.,TRBJ2-2,.,TRBV28
TGTGCCAGCAGGGGGCGCATTGAGTCACCCCTCCACTTT,CASRGRIESPLHF,.,TRBJ1-6,few,TRBV12-3/TRBV12-4
TGTGCCAGCAGCCAAGAAGGGCGACTAGCGGGATACAATGAGCAGTTCTTC,CASSQEGRLAGYNEQFF,TRBD2,TRBJ2-1,.,TRBV4-2
TGTGCCAGTAGTATTTCGGGTTTTAATGAAAAACTGTTTTTT,CASSISGFNEKLFF,.,TRBJ1-4,once,TRBV19
TGTGCCATCAGTGATCAGTTGAACACTGAAGCTTTCTTT,CAISDQLNTEAFF,.,TRBJ1-1,.,TRBV10-3
TGTGCCAGCAGTTTAGGGCCGAACACTGAAGCTTTCTTT,CASSLGPNTEAFF,.,TRBJ1-1,.,TRBV12-3/TRBV12-4
TGTGCCAGCAGCCCCCGAGCTGGGACAGGATTGGAAAAACTGTTTTTT,CASSPRAGTGLEKLFF,TRBD1,TRBJ1-4,.,TRBV5-4
TGTGCCAGTAGCACTTCTACAGGGCGAGCTAACTATGGCTACACCTTC,CASSTSTGRANYGYTF,.,TRBJ1-2,.,TRBV19
TGTGCCAGCAGCTCATTGACGGGACAGGGAGCTTTCTTT,CASSSLTGQGAFF,TRBD1,TRBJ1-1,few,TRBV5-6
TGTGCCAGCAGGTGGGGGGGGCAAGGCAATCAGCCCCAGCATTTT,CASRWGGQGNQPQHF,.,TRBJ1-5,once,TRBV2
TGTGCCAGCAGTTTATCTACCGTCCACCTGGACAGGGGGCAAGAGACCCAGTACTTC,CASSLSTVHLDRGQETQYF,TRBD1,TRBJ2-5,.,TRBV27
TGCGCCAGCAGCTTTGGCCGGGACAGGGGATACGAGCAGTACTTC,CASSFGRDRGYEQYF,TRBD1,TRBJ2-7,.,TRBV5-1
TGTGCCAGCAGTTCCTGGGCAGGGGGCGGCGGAAACACCATATATTTT,CASSSWAGGGGNTIYF,TRBD1,TRBJ1-3,.,TRBV28
TGTGCTAGTTCACCTCAGGGGATGATCTCTGGAAACACCATATATTTT,CASSPQGMISGNTIYF,.,TRBJ1-3,few,TRBV12-5
TGTGCCAGCAGAGCGCGGGGGGCCCACCCCTATACGCAGTATTTT,CASRARGAHPYTQYF,TRBD2,TRBJ2-3,.,TRBV27
TGTGCCAGCAGCTTCTCCTTTCCGGGTAGGGGCTATGGCTACACCTTC,CASSFSFPGRGYGYTF,.,TRBJ1-2,.,TRBV7-9
TGTGCCAGTAGTCTCTCGGGACTAGCGGGAGGGGCAGAGACCCAGTACTTC,CASSLSGLAGGAETQYF,TRBD2,TRBJ2-5,.,TRBV19
TGTGCCATCAGTGGGGCGGGAGGGTCAGATACGCAGTATTTT,CAISGAGGSDTQYF,TRBD2,TRBJ2-3,.,TRBV10-3
TGTGCCAGCATGAGAGGGGGACCTTCTAACTATGGCTACACCTTC,CASMRGGPSNYGYTF,.,TRBJ1-2,once,TRBV5-4
TGTGCCAGCATCAAGGGGAGGACAACCGTAAGAAATGAAAAACTGTTTTTT,CASIKGRTTVRNEKLFF,.,TRBJ1-4,once,TRBV28
TGTGCCACCGCTTCACAGGGGAACACCATATATTTT,CATASQGNTIYF,TRBD1,TRBJ1-3,few,TRBV28